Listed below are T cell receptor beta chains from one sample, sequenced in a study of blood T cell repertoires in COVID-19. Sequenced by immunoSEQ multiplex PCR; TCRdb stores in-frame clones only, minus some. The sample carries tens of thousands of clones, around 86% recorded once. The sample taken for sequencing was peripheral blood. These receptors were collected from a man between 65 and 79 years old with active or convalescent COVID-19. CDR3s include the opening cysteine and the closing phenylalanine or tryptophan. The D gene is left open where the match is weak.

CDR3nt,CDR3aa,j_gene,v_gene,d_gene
TGTGCCAGCAGTTTAGGTTCCCTCTTTGAAGCTTTCTTT,CASSLGSLFEAFF,TRBJ1-1,TRBV12-3/TRBV12-4,-
TGTGCCAGCAGCCCGAACAGGGGGGTGACAGATACGCAGTATTTT,CASSPNRGVTDTQYF,TRBJ2-3,TRBV11-1,TRBD1
TGTGCCACGGCGGGGGGCACCTATGGCTACACCTTC,CATAGGTYGYTF,TRBJ1-2,TRBV18,-
TGTGCCAGCAGTGAAACAGGCGGATATGGCTACACCTTC,CASSETGGYGYTF,TRBJ1-2,TRBV2,-
TGTGCCAGCAGTTCCCCGGGACAGGGGCTCTACGAGCAGTACTTC,CASSSPGQGLYEQYF,TRBJ2-7,TRBV28,TRBD1
TGTGCCAGCAGTAGCCCCCGGGAGATAACCTACAATGAGCAGTTCTTC,CASSSPREITYNEQFF,TRBJ2-1,TRBV6-2/TRBV6-3,-
TGTGCCACCAGCAGAGATCAGGGGGCAAAAAACATTCAGTACTTC,CATSRDQGAKNIQYF,TRBJ2-4,TRBV15,TRBD1
TGTGCCAGCTCACCCGTTTTGACAGGGGCCTCTGGAAACACCATATATTTT,CASSPVLTGASGNTIYF,TRBJ1-3,TRBV18,TRBD1
TGTGCCAGCAGCTTAGCGCTAAGGAGGCTAGCGGGCGAGCAGTACTTC,CASSLALRRLAGEQYF,TRBJ2-7,TRBV7-6,TRBD2
TGCGCCAGCAGCCCCGAACCTCGGGGTTACAATGAGCAGTTCTTC,CASSPEPRGYNEQFF,TRBJ2-1,TRBV10-1,-
TGCGCCAGCAGCCCCACTAGCGGGAGATTCGGCGGGGAGCTGTTTTTT,CASSPTSGRFGGELFF,TRBJ2-2,TRBV4-1,TRBD2